A selection of T cell receptor beta chains follows, all from one sample in a study of early T cells in non-severe SARS-CoV-2 infection. TCRdb reprocessed the 5' RACE reads via MiXCR and lists one record per CDR3 protein. The sample lists 95,000 to 100,000 distinct CDR3 sequences, approximately 10% seen once, with 4% to 5.5% in the top ten. Specimen: whole blood. The source of these receptors is an adult who was a healthcare worker with PCR-confirmed SARS-CoV-2 infection or an uninfected control (not recorded which). Each CDR3 is given with its conserved first and last residue. A D gene is named only where the DNA matches it firmly. Some rows mark clone size as missing; the rest say once, few, many or name a class of expanded clone.

v_call	d_call	j_call	clone_size	cdr3_nt	cdr3_aa
TRBV28	-	TRBJ1-1	few	TGTGCCAGCAGTTCCTCCTTGGCAGGAACTTTT	CASSSSLAGTF
TRBV12-5	TRBD1	TRBJ2-1	many	TGTGCTAGTGGTTTGGTACTGGGGACAGGGAAATATGAGCAGTTCTTC	CASGLVLGTGKYEQFF
TRBV5-5	-	TRBJ2-7	few	TGTGCCAGCAGCTTAAGACAGGCCCTCTACGAGCAGTACTTC	CASSLRQALYEQYF
TRBV20-1	TRBD1	TRBJ2-7	many	TGCAGTGCTAGAGAAAACAGGGGGGTAAGATACGAGCAGTACTTC	CSARENRGVRYEQYF
TRBV29-1	-	TRBJ2-5	-	TGCAGCGTCTTGACAGGCCAAGAGACCCAGTACTTC	CSVLTGQETQYF
TRBV5-6	-	TRBJ1-6	many	TGTGCCAGCAGCTTTTTTATGGTGGACTCACCCCTCCACTTT	CASSFFMVDSPLHF
TRBV28	TRBD2	TRBJ2-7	few	TGTGCCAGCAAAGAGGGAGGGCCGGGCGAGCAGTACTTC	CASKEGGPGEQYF
TRBV20-1	-	TRBJ2-7	-	TGCAGTGCTAGAGATCCTAATCAAGTAGAGCAGTACTTC	CSARDPNQVEQYF
TRBV3-1	TRBD2	TRBJ2-1	many	TGTGCCAGCAGCCCCCCCCCGCTAGCGGGAGGACCCACCTACAATGAGCAGTTCTTC	CASSPPPLAGGPTYNEQFF
TRBV5-1	TRBD2	TRBJ2-3	-	TGCGCCAGCAGCGCAACCCATAGCGGGAGTGGATCTAGCACAGATACGCAGTATTTT	CASSATHSGSGSSTDTQYF
TRBV28	-	TRBJ1-2	few	TGTGCCAGCAGTTTTGGGGGCTCCCCCTATGGCTACACCTTC	CASSFGGSPYGYTF
TRBV20-1	TRBD2	TRBJ2-1	many	TGCAGTGCTGACGGACTAGCGGGATCATACAATGAGCAGTTCTTC	CSADGLAGSYNEQFF
TRBV18	TRBD2	TRBJ2-1	few	TGTGCCAGCTCACCGTTCGGGACTAGTATAGATGAGCAGTTCTTC	CASSPFGTSIDEQFF
TRBV7-9	TRBD2	TRBJ2-3	many	TGTGCCAGCAGCTCCGGGACTAAGGGGATGATTGCTAGCACAGATACGCAGTATTTT	CASSSGTKGMIASTDTQYF
TRBV5-1	TRBD2	TRBJ2-7	-	TGCGCCAGCAGCTCCGGGACTAGCGGGGTGGAGCAGTACTTC	CASSSGTSGVEQYF
TRBV11-3	-	TRBJ2-1	medium-sized	TGTGCCAGCAGTTTAGGCGGGTCTTACAATGAGCAGTTCTTC	CASSLGGSYNEQFF
TRBV27	TRBD1	TRBJ2-7	few	TGTGCCAGCAGTCCAACCGGGACAGGGAAGAGAGAGCAGTACTTC	CASSPTGTGKREQYF
TRBV11-2	TRBD2	TRBJ2-2	few	TGTGCCAGCAGCCGGACTAGCGGAACCGGGGAGCTGTTTTTT	CASSRTSGTGELFF
TRBV11-2	-	TRBJ1-1	-	TGTGCCAGCAGCTGGGACCCTCGAAACACTGAAGCTTTCTTT	CASSWDPRNTEAFF
TRBV7-2	-	TRBJ2-3	many	TGTGCCAGCAGCTTATCGCCCGGGTTCACAGATACGCAGTATTTT	CASSLSPGFTDTQYF
TRBV20-1	-	TRBJ1-1	-	TGCAGTGCTAGCTTGGGGAGAGACACTGAAGCTTTCTTT	CSASLGRDTEAFF
TRBV27	TRBD1	TRBJ1-2	many	TGTGCCAGCAGTTTAGGGGGACAGGGATTCTACTATGGCTACACCTTC	CASSLGGQGFYYGYTF
TRBV4-1	-	TRBJ1-6	few	TGCGCCAGCAGAGGGGGGACCAGCTCCTATAATTCACCCCTCCACTTT	CASRGGTSSYNSPLHF
TRBV12-3/TRBV12-4	TRBD1	TRBJ1-1	many	TGTGCCAGCAGATCCTCGGGACAGGGGAAAGAAGCTTTCTTT	CASRSSGQGKEAFF
TRBV12-3/TRBV12-4	-	TRBJ1-5	few	TGTGCCAGCACTCATAGGGGGTATCAGCCCCAGCATTTT	CASTHRGYQPQHF
TRBV5-5	-	TRBJ1-1	-	TGTGCCAGCAGCTTGCGACCTACGAACACTGAAGCTTTCTTT	CASSLRPTNTEAFF